The 22 T cell receptor beta chains reported below all come from one sample, sequenced in a study of T cells in Graves' hyperthyroidism and ophthalmopathy. Template material for amplifying TCR beta CDR3 regions consisted of RNA transcripts. The HTBI primer set was used in a first-round RT-PCR of the TCR CDR3. TCRdb itself ran the multiplex PCR reads through MiXCR, one entry per CDR3 protein. This table has 500,000 to 550,000 distinct CDR3 sequences, 20% appearing once. The sequenced material came from blood. These receptors originate from a man in his forties with Graves' ophthalmopathy.

This clonotype was picked up a small number of times. The chain couples TRBV13 to TRBJ1-2; 8 nucleotides agree with TRBD1. This CDR3 region has 15 residues. The V and J ends lost 5 bases and 6 bases, in that order; junction bases with no gene match: 11. The germline V gene has CDR1 PRHDT and CDR2 FYEKMQ (reference sequence). The CDR3 DNA sequence: TGTGCCAGCAGCCTCCACGTCAGGGGGCATGATGGCTACACCTTC. The encoded protein is CASSLHVRGHDGYTF.

The table lists this clonotype with many counts. The V call is TRBV12-3 or TRBV12-4, the J call TRBJ1-1; D gene ambiguous. The CDR3 sequence is 14 residues long. Trimming shortened V by 5 bases and J by 0 bases, and 10 bases separated the two germline ends. The CDR3 DNA sequence: TGTGCCAGCAGTGATACCGGGGTGAACACTGAAGCTTTCTTT. Encoded protein: CASSDTGVNTEAFF.

This clonotype showed up many times. The rearrangement uses TRBV7-2 and TRBJ1-1; D might be TRBD1 (5 bases). This CDR3 contains 16 residues. V was clipped by 5 bases and J by 0 bases, with 16 bases between them. Germline loops: CDR1 SGHTA, CDR2 FQGNSA. CDR3: CASSPISTVMNTEAFF. CDR3 in DNA: TGTGCCAGCAGCCCAATTTCGACAGTAATGAACACTGAAGCTTTCTTT. The whole variable domain, remainder taken from reference TRBV7-2 and TRBJ1-1, is GAGVSQSPSNKVTEKGKDVELRCDPISGHTALYWYRQSLGQGLEFLIYFQGNSAPDKSGLPSDRFSAERTGGSVSTLTIQRTQQEDSAVYLCASSPISTVMNTEAFFGQGTRLTVV.

This clonotype has only a few counts. CDR3 bases: TGTGCCTGGAGTCCGACGAATAGTGAAAAACTGTTTTTT. Translated: CAWSPTNSEKLFF. The rearrangement links TRBV30 to TRBJ1-4, with no clear D. V was cut by 2 bases and J by 7 bases, with 11 bases left in between. CDR3 length equals 13 residues. CDR1 is GTSNPN and CDR2 is SVGIG in the germline V gene (reference sequence).

This clonotype was observed many times. CDR3 residues: CASSLVAASTDTQYF. The CDR3 bases are TGCGCCAGCAGCTTGGTAGCGGCGAGCACAGATACGCAGTATTTT. The genes are TRBV5-1 and TRBJ2-3, with D tentatively TRBD2 (6 bases). Germline CDR1 and CDR2: SGHRS and YFSETQ. V lost 0 bases and J lost 0, with 8 bases in between. This CDR3 has 15 amino acids.

This clonotype was seen many times. The chain employs TRBV7-8 and TRBJ1-1; D is undetermined. The CDR3 length is 13 residues. V dropped 5 bases and J dropped 7 bases, with 14 bases sitting between them. Germline V gene lookup returns CDR1 SGHVS and CDR2 FQNEAQ. CDR3 DNA sequence: TGTGCCAGCAGCCCGGTCCCGGGGATTGAAGCTTTCTTT. Its translation: CASSPVPGIEAFF.

This clonotype was observed at least ten times. This sequence joins TRBV6-2 or TRBV6-3 and TRBJ2-3; maybe TRBD2 (5 bases). The ends were cut back, 0 bases at V and 6 bases at J, with 16 bases in the middle. Germline V gene lookup returns CDR1 MNHEY and CDR2 SVGEGT. The CDR3 runs to 16 residues. This chain's CDR3 is CASSYSFGIGVDTQYF. The CDR3 coding sequence is TGTGCCAGCAGTTACTCGTTCGGGATCGGCGTCGATACGCAGTATTTT.

This clonotype appeared many times. This chain connects TRBV7-2 to TRBJ2-1, with TRBD2 identical over 10 bases. The V gene end was trimmed by 5 bases and the J gene end by 7 bases; junction bases not matched to a gene: 14. The length of the CDR3 is 17 residues. Germline CDR1 is SGHTA and CDR2 is FQGNSA. CDR3 bases: TGTGCCAGCAGCGCGGATCGGCTAGCGGGGGCTATGAATGAGCAGTTCTTC. It encodes CASSADRLAGAMNEQFF. Full variable domain (missing parts from reference TRBV7-2 and TRBJ2-1): GAGVSQSPSNKVTEKGKDVELRCDPISGHTALYWYRQSLGQGLEFLIYFQGNSAPDKSGLPSDRFSAERTGGSVSTLTIQRTQQEDSAVYLCASSADRLAGAMNEQFFGPGTRLTVL.

V and J are TRBV19 and TRBJ1-1; D not certain. CDR3 length equals 15 residues. Trimming cost V 9 bases and J 1 base, with 18 bases left between them. The germline V gene has CDR1 LNHDA and CDR2 SQIVND (reference sequence). The DNA of the CDR3 is TGTGCCAGCACACCCCCGGACCGATCGAACACTGAAGCTTTCTTT. Its translation: CASTPPDRSNTEAFF.

The table lists this clonotype with many counts. The J gene is TRBJ2-2, the V gene TRBV7-8; either TRBD1 or TRBD2 may supply D (6 bases each). Germline CDR1 is SGHVS and CDR2 is FQNEAQ. Trimming took off 1 base at V and 3 bases at J, with 12 bases between the two ends. The CDR3 length is 16 residues. CDR3 in DNA: TGTGCCAGCAGCTTAGGAATGGAGGGGGACACCGGGGAGCTGTTTTTT. This sequence encodes CASSLGMEGDTGELFF.

Ten or more counts support this clonotype. The genes are TRBV7-8 and TRBJ2-7; 7 bases match TRBD1. Germline CDR1 is SGHVS and CDR2 is FQNEAQ. V shed 4 bases and J 2 bases; nucleotides not matched to a gene: 8. The CDR3 is 15 amino acids. CDR3 DNA: TGTGCCAGCAGCTACGGACAGGCGAGCGCCTACGAGCAGTACTTC. Residues: CASSYGQASAYEQYF. The entire variable domain, with the rest obtained from reference TRBV7-8 and TRBJ2-7, is as follows: GAGVSQSPRYKVAKRGQDVALRCDPISGHVSLFWYQQALGQGPEFLTYFQNEAQLDKSGLPSDRFFAERPEGSVSTLKIQRTQQEDSAVYLCASSYGQASAYEQYFGPGTRLTVT.

This clonotype has just a few counts. The chain is built from TRBV12-3 or TRBV12-4 and TRBJ2-1; tentative D call: TRBD2 (6 bases). This CDR3 spans 15 amino acids. Trimming shortened V by 3 bases and J by 2 bases, and 11 bases separated the two germline ends. CDR3 region: CASSLGREAYNEQFF. The CDR3 bases are TGTGCCAGCAGTTTGGGGCGGGAAGCCTACAATGAGCAGTTCTTC.

This clonotype was counted many times. The gene calls are TRBV11-2 and TRBJ2-7, with 12 bases fitting TRBD1. CDR1 is SGHAT and CDR2 is FQNNGV in the germline V gene. The CDR3 length is 16 residues. The junction had 6 bases not matched to a gene; V was cut back by 0 bases and J by 6 bases. The CDR3 region has the DNA TGTGCCAGCAGCTTAGATCCGTGGGACAGGGGGCGCGAGCAGTACTTC. Residues: CASSLDPWDRGREQYF.

This clonotype was observed at least ten times. This sequence joins TRBV19 and TRBJ2-1, with D tentatively TRBD2 (6 bases). This CDR3 spans 16 amino acids. Germline values: CDR1 LNHDA, CDR2 SQIVND (reference sequence). Trimming removed 8 bases from V and 2 bases from J, with 19 bases in between. CDR3 protein: CASQGAWAGTYNEQFF. The CDR3 nucleotides read TGTGCCAGTCAGGGAGCCTGGGCGGGGACCTACAATGAGCAGTTCTTC.

This rearrangement joins TRBV5-1 to TRBJ1-1, with D unclear. Germline values: CDR1 SGHRS, CDR2 YFSETQ. The CDR3 is 13 amino acids. Trimming removed 5 bases from V and 0 bases from J, with 8 bases in between. The CDR3 DNA reads TGCGCCAGCAGTAATGTGATGAACACTGAAGCTTTCTTT. Translating gives CASSNVMNTEAFF. The variable domain in full, completed from reference TRBV5-1 and TRBJ1-1, reads KAGVTQTPRYLIKTRGQQVTLSCSPISGHRSVSWYQQTPGQGLQFLFEYFSETQRNKGNFPGRFSGRQFSNSRSEMNVSTLELGDSALYLCASSNVMNTEAFFGQGTRLTVV.

V usage is TRBV5-1 and J usage is TRBJ2-7, with a tentative D call TRBD2 (6 bases). Germline CDR1 is SGHRS and CDR2 is YFSETQ. The CDR3 is 15 amino acids. The V end was cut by 0 bases, the J end by 2 bases, with 12 bases between. CDR3 region: CASSLGFAGTYEQYF. The DNA for the CDR3 is TGCGCCAGCAGCTTGGGATTTGCGGGGACCTACGAGCAGTACTTC.

This clonotype was seen many times. The rearrangement links TRBV6-1 to TRBJ1-2; a weak D match, TRBD1 (5 bases). V dropped 7 bases and J dropped 0 bases, with 12 bases sitting between them. The CDR3 spans 14 residues. Germline V CDR1 and CDR2: MNHNS, SASEGT. The CDR3 is CASTTGPTNYGYTF. The CDR3 coding sequence is TGTGCCAGCACAACGGGACCAACTAACTATGGCTACACCTTC.

V and J are TRBV24-1 and TRBJ2-7; the match to TRBD1 covers 11 bases. Per the germline V gene, CDR1 is KGHDR and CDR2 is SFDVKD. The CDR3 runs 13 residues. With V trimmed by 7 bases and J by 5 bases, 3 bases remained unmatched. The CDR3 DNA sequence: TGTGCCACCAGGGGACAGGGGGACAACGAGCAGTACTTC. It codes for CATRGQGDNEQYF.

The rearrangement links TRBV3-1 to TRBJ2-7; 7 bases agree with TRBD2. This CDR3 has 15 amino acids. V was pared by 5 bases and J by 7 bases, with 14 bases of the junction left unmatched. Germline lookup yields CDR1 LGHDT and CDR2 YNNKEL (reference sequence). CDR3 nucleotides: TGTGCCAGCAGCTTAGATCGGGGGGTCCCGAGTGAGCAGTACTTC. This encodes CASSLDRGVPSEQYF.

Comment on this clonotype: The germline gene is not matched at one end of the junction; a read error may be the cause. The chain uses TRBV28 and TRBJ2-3, with 8 bases that match TRBD2. The length of the CDR3 is 14 residues. The germline CDR1 and CDR2 sequences are MDHEN and SYDVKM. This CDR3 is CASSLAGYTDTQCF. In DNA, the CDR3 is TGTGCCAGCAGTCTAGCGGGTTACACAGATACGCAGTGTTTT. The whole variable domain, remainder taken from reference TRBV28 and TRBJ2-3, is DVKVTQSSRYLVKRTGEKVFLECVQDMDHENMFWYRQDPGLGLRLIYFSYDVKMKEKGDIPEGYSVSREKKERFSLILESASTNQTSMYLCASSLAGYTDTQCFGPGTRLTVL.

This clonotype showed up many times. The chain couples TRBV2 to TRBJ2-7, with 10 bases lining up with TRBD2. The junction had 8 bases not matched to a gene; V was cut back by 7 bases and J by 2 bases. This CDR3 is 15 amino acids long. Germline CDR1 and CDR2: SNHLY and FYNNEI. CDR3 residues: CASTRTGTSAYEQYF. In DNA form, the CDR3 reads TGTGCCAGCACAAGGACCGGGACTAGCGCCTACGAGCAGTACTTC.

The chain links TRBV29-1 to TRBJ2-7, with D unresolved. Germline loops: CDR1 SQVTM, CDR2 ANQGSEA. CDR3 length equals 13 residues. Trimming removed 0 bases from V and 2 bases from J, with 8 bases in between. The CDR3 DNA sequence: TGCAGCGTTGAAGAAGGGTGGACCTACGAGCAGTACTTC. The encoded protein is CSVEEGWTYEQYF.